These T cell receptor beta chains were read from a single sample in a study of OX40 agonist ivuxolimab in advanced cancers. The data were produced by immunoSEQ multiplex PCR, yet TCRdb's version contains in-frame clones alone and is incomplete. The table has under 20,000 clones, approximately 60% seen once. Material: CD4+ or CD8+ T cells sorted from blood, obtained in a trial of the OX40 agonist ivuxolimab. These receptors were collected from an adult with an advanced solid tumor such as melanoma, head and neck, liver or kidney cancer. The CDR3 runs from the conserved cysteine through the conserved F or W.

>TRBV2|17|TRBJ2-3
CASSEPRGQTSTDTQYF
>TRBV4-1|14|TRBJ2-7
CASSRGPSVYEQYF
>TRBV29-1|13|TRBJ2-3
CSVESTSTDTQYF
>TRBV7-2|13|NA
CASSFDRAYEQYF
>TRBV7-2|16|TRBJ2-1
CASRNRAFNSYNEQFF
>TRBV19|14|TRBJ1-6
CASKNGQANSPLHF
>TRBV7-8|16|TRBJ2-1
CASSWLAGPIKNEQFF
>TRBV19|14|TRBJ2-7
CASKEGQGAYEQYF
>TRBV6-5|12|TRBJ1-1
CASSAGITEAFF
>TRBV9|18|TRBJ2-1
CASSVGGEVGSGDNEQFF
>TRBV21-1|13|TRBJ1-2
CASSMSFFYGYTF
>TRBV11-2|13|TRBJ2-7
CASSSTGGGEQYF
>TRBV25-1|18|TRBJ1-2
CASSRHRVPGRPGYGYTF
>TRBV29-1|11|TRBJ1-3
CSVGSGNTIYF
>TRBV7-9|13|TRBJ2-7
CASSLLGPYEQYF
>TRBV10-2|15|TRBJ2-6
CASSAFSSGANVLTF
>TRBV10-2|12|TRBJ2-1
CASGGRHNEQFF
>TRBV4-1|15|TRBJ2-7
CASSQESGGAYEQYF
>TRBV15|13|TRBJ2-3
CATWSGSTDTQYF
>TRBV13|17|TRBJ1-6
CASSLTGGVSYNSPLHF
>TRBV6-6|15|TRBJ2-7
CASSYSVYQTYEQYF
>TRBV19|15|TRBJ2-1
CASSTLAGGHNEQFF
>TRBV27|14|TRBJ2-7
CASSPGTGWYEQYF
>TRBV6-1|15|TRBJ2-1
CASHPGRGGIDEQFF
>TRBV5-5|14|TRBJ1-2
CASSLGTELYGYTF
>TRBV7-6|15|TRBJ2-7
CASSLGDRDSYEQYF
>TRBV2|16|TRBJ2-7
CASRGLPRGTRYEQYF
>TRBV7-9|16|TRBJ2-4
CASSPRGLGGGNIQYF
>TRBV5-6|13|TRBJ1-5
CASSFRGQQPQHF
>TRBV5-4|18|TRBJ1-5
CASSLASGHGLPTQPQHF
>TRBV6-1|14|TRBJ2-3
CASSEARGLDTQYF
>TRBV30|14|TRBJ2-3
CAYTSGAHTDTQYF
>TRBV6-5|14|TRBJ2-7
CASSYDRGPYEQYF
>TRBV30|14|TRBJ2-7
CAWNSGGAGDEQYF
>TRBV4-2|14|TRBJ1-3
CASSPGSSGNTIYF
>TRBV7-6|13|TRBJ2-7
CASSSDGVNEQYF
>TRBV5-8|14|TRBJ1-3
CASSSRGSGNTIYF
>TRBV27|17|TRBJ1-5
CASSLSGWGGGNQPQHF
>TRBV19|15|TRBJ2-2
CASSIGLGNTGELFF
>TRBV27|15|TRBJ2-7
CASSLSYRDLYEQYF
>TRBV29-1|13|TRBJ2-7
CSVEQEALNEQYF